The following is a T cell receptor (beta chain) sequence with its context. As yet, its antigen is unknown. The sample is drawn from a study of early stage breast cancer tumors. Overall study context: ER+/PR+/HER2- status applied to about 70% of the 16 invasive breast tumors. Study-level results: Tumors had about 2.6-fold higher T cell density than normal breast.

Measured with immunoSEQ multiplex PCR; TCRdb has only the in-frame clones, and not every one. The table lists some 21,000 clones, about 75% of them singletons. Germline V CDR1 and CDR2: SGHDN, FVKESK. Trimming took 4 bases from V and 8 from J, leaving 18 bases between them. The CDR3 sequence is 14 residues long. The sample comprised blood. The origin of this receptor is a person between 60 and 69 years old with breast cancer. This chain uses TRBV14 with TRBJ2-7; D might be TRBD1 or TRBD2, each matching 5 bases. The CDR3 coding sequence is TGTGCCAGCAGCCTTGGGACCCACGTTGGGCAGCAGTACTTC. Protein: CASSLGTHVGQQYF.